This T cell receptor beta chain was profiled in a study of T cell responses to AZD1222 COVID-19 vaccine. Libraries were prepared by immunoSEQ multiplex PCR; TCRdb keeps only in-frame clonotypes and omits some of them. The table records 110,000 or so clones, 70% to 90% of them present only once. The germline V gene has CDR1 SEHNR and CDR2 FQNEAQ (reference sequence). Trimming took off 9 bases at V and 6 bases at J, with 15 bases between the two ends. The CDR3 length is 14 residues. With respect to this clone: Its target is unknown.

Pooling was applied to second doses at about 4 or about 12 weeks. Study-wide points: There were repertoire samples only from the period after the peak T cell response. There were mostly white British donors and more females than males, and clonal diversity was possibly underestimated. Unmutated variant regions are reportedly targeted by nearly half of spike-specific TCRs.

This receptor was taken from an adult who received the AZD1222 COVID-19 vaccine. The chain combines TRBV7-9 with TRBJ1-6; D possibly corresponds to TRBD1 (5 bases). The sequencing used peripheral blood, collected 28 days after the second AZD1222 dose. The CDR3 sequence: CASHVRGPNSPLHF. The CDR3 DNA is TGTGCCAGTCACGTGAGGGGCCCTAATTCACCCCTCCACTTT.